This TCR beta chain was profiled in a study of shared clonotypes between healthy human individuals. Study-level results: An anticipated effect of sequencing depth on clonotype sharing among donors was recognized. Donors were few, which limited the genetic and exposure-history diversity represented.

The ends were cut back, 4 bases at V and 6 bases at J, with 21 bases in the middle. Per the germline V gene, CDR1 is ENHRY and CDR2 is SYGVKD. The CDR3 has 16 amino acids. About this clone itself: Its antigen is as yet unknown.

Assay used: immunoSEQ multiplex PCR; TCRdb lists only in-frame clones, some missing. The sample lists about 2.1 million clones, just over 90% occurring once. The naive CD8 fraction comprised CD45RO-negative cells positively selected for CCR7 and excluded terminally differentiated effector memory CD45RA+ cells. Input material: naive CD8+ T cells from PBMCs. The chain employs TRBV10-3 and TRBJ1-2; a possible D gene is TRBD1 (5 bases). The receptor comes from a man aged 18 to 30 in good health. Some clones in this sample may be carry-over from other donors' samples. The CDR3 DNA follows: TGTGCCATCAGTGTGACATGGGGGAGGGAGATACATGGCTACACCTTC. This sequence encodes CAISVTWGREIHGYTF.